A selection of T cell receptor beta chains follows, all from one sample in a study of blood T cell repertoires in COVID-19. Using immunoSEQ multiplex PCR, the repertoire was profiled, and TCRdb retains in-frame clones only, with some absent. The sample has 150,000 to 200,000 clones, around nine tenths seen once. Specimen: peripheral blood. The source of these receptors is a man in his 70s with acute or convalescent COVID-19. CDR3s include the opening cysteine and the closing phenylalanine or tryptophan. The D gene is left open where the match is weak. Size is stated for part of the rows, as once, few or many counts, or as a class when the clone is expanded.

D	V	size	length	J	DNA	CDR3
-	TRBV6-5	-	15	TRBJ1-2	TGTGCCAGCAGTTACTCTGGGGAGCCCAGTGATGGCTACACCTTC	CASSYSGEPSDGYTF
TRBD2	TRBV27	-	15	TRBJ2-7	TGTGCCAGCAGTTACCGCGGGGGGATATCCTACGAGCAGTACTTC	CASSYRGGISYEQYF
TRBD2	TRBV19	once	15	TRBJ2-3	TGTGCCAGTAGTATAACTAGCGTCGGCACAGATACGCAGTATTTT	CASSITSVGTDTQYF
-	TRBV19	-	15	TRBJ1-1	TGTGCCAGTACCAACCCCAGACGGGGAAAGACTGAAGCTTTCTTT	CASTNPRRGKTEAFF
-	TRBV5-6	-	14	TRBJ1-1	TGTGCCAGCAGCTTGACGGGTCGAGGGACTGAAGCTTTCTTT	CASSLTGRGTEAFF
-	TRBV24-1	-	14	TRBJ2-5	TGTGCCACCAGTGATCCCAGGGGGGCAGAGACCCAGTACTTC	CATSDPRGAETQYF
TRBD1	TRBV6-2/TRBV6-3	-	16	TRBJ2-3	TGTGCCAGCAGCCCTAGGTTGGACAGGGCTACAGATACGCAGTATTTT	CASSPRLDRATDTQYF
TRBD1	TRBV27	-	15	TRBJ2-2	TGTGCCAGCAGTCCCTTCGGACAGGGTGGCGGGGAGCTGTTTTTT	CASSPFGQGGGELFF
-	TRBV6-6	-	13	TRBJ2-1	TGTGCCAGCAGTTACAATTTAGCCGCTGGGCAGTTCTTC	CASSYNLAAGQFF
-	TRBV2	-	15	TRBJ1-4	TGTGCCAGCAGTGGTCTTAGACAGCAAGATGAAAAACTGTTTTTT	CASSGLRQQDEKLFF
TRBD2	TRBV5-1	-	16	TRBJ2-5	TGCGCCAGCAGCAGAGGACTAGCAGTGTACCAAGAGACCCAGTACTTC	CASSRGLAVYQETQYF
-	TRBV7-9	-	13	TRBJ2-7	TGTGCCAGCAGGCCGGACAGCTCCTACGAGCAGTACTTC	CASRPDSSYEQYF
TRBD1	TRBV2	-	15	TRBJ2-1	TGTGCCAGCAGTGCAGGACAGGGGGCGCGGAATGAGCAGTTCTTC	CASSAGQGARNEQFF
-	TRBV5-4	-	12	TRBJ2-3	TGTGCCAGCAGCCGCGGAACAGATACGCAGTATTTT	CASSRGTDTQYF
TRBD2	TRBV6-8	-	15	TRBJ2-1	TGTGCCAGCAATCTCGACCTAGCGGTTTCGGATGAGCAGTTCTTC	CASNLDLAVSDEQFF
-	TRBV6-5	-	12	TRBJ2-3	TGTGCCACCTGGGGGGGGCGAGATACGCAGTATTTT	CATWGGRDTQYF
TRBD1	TRBV29-1	-	12	TRBJ1-1	TGCAGCGTCCAGGGGGCGCTCACTGAAGCTTTCTTT	CSVQGALTEAFF
-	TRBV15	-	14	TRBJ2-5	TGTGCCACCAGCACGGACACCATCCAAGAGACCCAGTACTTC	CATSTDTIQETQYF
-	TRBV19	-	13	TRBJ2-1	TGTGCCAGTAGTATAGACCAGGGGAATGAGCAGTTCTTC	CASSIDQGNEQFF
-	TRBV5-6	-	15	TRBJ2-6	TGTGCCAGCAGCTTGATTGGCGGCGGGGCCAACGTCCTGACTTTC	CASSLIGGGANVLTF
TRBD2	TRBV5-4	once	15	TRBJ2-7	TGTGCCAGCAGCTTCAGGCGGGGGGGCGGCTACGAGCAGTACTTC	CASSFRRGGGYEQYF
-	TRBV6-5	-	15	TRBJ1-1	TGTGCCAGCGTCAAAGGCACAGGGATCATCACTGAAGCTTTCTTT	CASVKGTGIITEAFF
-	TRBV5-1	-	13	TRBJ1-2	TGCGCCAGCAGCTTGGAGGGGAACTATGGCTACACCTTC	CASSLEGNYGYTF
TRBD1	TRBV18	once	16	TRBJ2-3	TGTGCCAGCTCATCGACAGGGCCTCTCTTTACAGATACGCAGTATTTT	CASSSTGPLFTDTQYF
TRBD1	TRBV30	-	16	TRBJ1-4	TGTGCCCGGAGTACAGGGGCCAAAGGTGGGGGAGAAAAACTGTTTTTT	CARSTGAKGGGEKLFF
TRBD1	TRBV18	-	14	TRBJ2-7	TGTGCCAGCTCAAAAAACCGGGACAGCTACGAGCAGTACTTC	CASSKNRDSYEQYF
-	TRBV4-2	-	15	TRBJ2-2	TGTGCCAGCAGCCTTCGGAGGACGAACACCGGGGAGCTGTTTTTT	CASSLRRTNTGELFF
TRBD2	TRBV5-1	-	18	TRBJ2-2	TGCGCCACACCAGCCACTAGCGGGAGGGCTCAGGACACCGGGGAGCTGTTTTTT	CATPATSGRAQDTGELFF
-	TRBV27	-	13	TRBJ2-7	TGTGCCAGCAGAGCGGCCTTCGATATCGAGCAGTACTTC	CASRAAFDIEQYF
-	TRBV5-4	-	15	TRBJ2-3	TGTGCCAGCAGCTTGGTACAGGGAAGGGTGGATACGCAGTATTTT	CASSLVQGRVDTQYF
-	TRBV29-1	-	14	TRBJ2-7	TGCAGCGCATTACACCCGTCTCCATCCTACGAGCAGTACTTC	CSALHPSPSYEQYF
-	TRBV12-3/TRBV12-4	few	11	TRBJ1-4	TGTGCCAGCACCACTAGGGAAAAACTGTTTTTT	CASTTREKLFF
TRBD2	TRBV2	few	16	TRBJ2-5	TGTGCCAGCAGTGAAGCTTACCAGCGGGAGGGTGAGACCCAGTACTTC	CASSEAYQREGETQYF
-	TRBV30	-	16	TRBJ2-2	TGTGCCTGGAAGTCGGACTACGACAGTAGGGCCGGGGAGCTGTTTTTT	CAWKSDYDSRAGELFF
TRBD1	TRBV18	few	15	TRBJ2-5	TGTGCCAGCTCACCCGGGACAGGGGGGCAAGAGACCCAGTACTTC	CASSPGTGGQETQYF
-	TRBV2	-	14	TRBJ2-5	TGTGCCAGCTCCGACAGTGCGATCCAAGAGACCCAGTACTTC	CASSDSAIQETQYF
-	TRBV4-1	-	15	TRBJ1-1	TGCGCCAGCAGCCAAGACGAGGGTATGAACACTGAAGCTTTCTTT	CASSQDEGMNTEAFF
-	TRBV7-9	-	15	TRBJ2-1	TGTGCCAGCAGCTTAGGCCGCTACCCAGGCGATGAGCAGTTCTTC	CASSLGRYPGDEQFF
-	TRBV7-8	once	15	TRBJ2-3	TGTGCCAGCAGCCCACGAGGGGGGGATACAGATACGCAGTATTTT	CASSPRGGDTDTQYF
TRBD1	TRBV5-1	-	16	TRBJ2-5	TGCGCCAGCAGCTTGGGGGGACAGGGCTTCTCGGAGACCCAGTACTTC	CASSLGGQGFSETQYF
TRBD1	TRBV28	-	15	TRBJ2-1	TGTGCCAGCTTCCCTCCGGGACAGGGGGCCTATGAGCAGTTCTTC	CASFPPGQGAYEQFF
-	TRBV5-1	few	15	TRBJ1-2	TGCGCCAGCAGCTTGGTCGGGGCGGCGGGGTATGGCTACACCTTC	CASSLVGAAGYGYTF
-	TRBV12-3/TRBV12-4	-	13	TRBJ2-7	TGTGCCAGCAGTTTACTGCAGGGCTACGAGCAGTACTTC	CASSLLQGYEQYF
TRBD1	TRBV5-8	-	15	TRBJ2-5	TGTGCCAGCAGCCCGCCCTCGACAGGGGAAGAGACCCAGTACTTC	CASSPPSTGEETQYF
-	TRBV7-9	-	16	TRBJ1-4	TGTGCCAGCAGCTTTAAACTTTCCAGGGTAGGGGAAAAACTGTTTTTT	CASSFKLSRVGEKLFF
TRBD2	TRBV9	once	17	TRBJ2-1	TGTGCCAGCAGCGTTGGTTTGGGCGGGAGGTGGTACAATGAGCAGTTCTTC	CASSVGLGGRWYNEQFF
TRBD1	TRBV18	-	17	TRBJ1-4	TGTGCCAGCTCACCGGGGGACAGGGGGTCAACTAATGAAAAACTGTTTTTT	CASSPGDRGSTNEKLFF
-	TRBV15	-	15	TRBJ1-4	TGTGCCACCAGCAGAGATGCGGGGGGTAATGAAAAACTGTTTTTT	CATSRDAGGNEKLFF
-	TRBV28	-	13	TRBJ2-3	TGTGCCAGCAGTTTAACTCAGGCAGATACGCAGTATTTT	CASSLTQADTQYF
-	TRBV14	-	13	TRBJ2-1	TGTGCCAGCAGCCAAGGGAGAGCCCCAAGGCAGTTCTTC	CASSQGRAPRQFF
-	TRBV9	-	13	TRBJ1-2	TGTGCCAGCAGCGTAGCGGGTTCTGGGGGCTACACCTTC	CASSVAGSGGYTF
-	TRBV5-1	-	15	TRBJ1-6	TGCGCCAGCAGCTTGGATGGGGGGGCTAATTCACCCCTCCACTTT	CASSLDGGANSPLHF
-	TRBV5-3	few	17	TRBJ2-7	TGTGCCAGAAGCGTTGGACCCCGGGACTCACCAACTTACGAGCAGTACTTC	CARSVGPRDSPTYEQYF